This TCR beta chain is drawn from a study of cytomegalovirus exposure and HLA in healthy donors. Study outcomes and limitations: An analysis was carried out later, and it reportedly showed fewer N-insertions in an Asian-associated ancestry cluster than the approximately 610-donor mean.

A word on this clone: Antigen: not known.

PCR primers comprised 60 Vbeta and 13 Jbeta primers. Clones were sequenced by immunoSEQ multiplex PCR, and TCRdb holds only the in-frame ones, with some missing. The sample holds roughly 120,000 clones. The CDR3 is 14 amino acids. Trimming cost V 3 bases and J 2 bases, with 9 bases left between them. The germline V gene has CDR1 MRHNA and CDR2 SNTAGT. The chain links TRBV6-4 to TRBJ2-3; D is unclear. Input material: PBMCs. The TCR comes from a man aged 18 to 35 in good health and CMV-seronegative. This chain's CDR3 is CASSEGSHTDTQYF. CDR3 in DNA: TGTGCCAGCAGTGAGGGCAGCCACACAGATACGCAGTATTTT.